Each of the 23 T cell receptor beta chains below was sequenced from the same sample in a study of T cell repertoires and leukemia-associated antigens. In TCRdb, the 5' RACE reads were re-called with MiXCR into one record per CDR3 protein. The table records 9,000 to 15,000 distinct CDR3 sequences, just over 40% of them present only once. For these receptors, no antigen is known. The sequencing sample was made of CD3+ T cells sorted from blood and cultured. The source of these receptors is a female donor in good health.

This clonotype showed up many times. The chain recombines TRBV7-6 with TRBJ2-3, with D unresolved. Germline V gene data show CDR1 as SGHVS and CDR2 as FNYEAQ. The CDR3 has 17 amino acids. V was cut by 1 base and J by 0 bases, with 14 bases left in between. The DNA for the CDR3 is TGTGCCAGCAGCTTAGTCGGGCCAACGAGCAGCACAGATACGCAGTATTTT. Its translation is CASSLVGPTSSTDTQYF.

The chain combines TRBV7-6 with TRBJ2-7; perhaps TRBD1 as D (5 bases). V was pared by 8 bases and J by 1 base, with 15 bases between. CDR1 is SGHVS and CDR2 is FNYEAQ in the germline V gene. This CDR3 spans 14 amino acids. Written as DNA, the CDR3 is TGTGCCAGCGGCCCGTGGGGCCAATCCTACGAGCAGTACTTC. Translating it yields CASGPWGQSYEQYF.

This clonotype was counted a few times. The V gene is TRBV21-1, the J gene TRBJ1-1; the D call of TRBD1 is as the table states it, not checked on the DNA. TRBV21-1 is shown as a pseudogene. The length of the CDR3 is 15 residues. CDR3 DNA sequence: TGTGCCAGCAGCCCCAGGACAGGGCCGAACACTGAAGCTTTCTTT. Translated: CASSPRTGPNTEAFF.

This clonotype was seen a few times. The chain employs TRBV5-1 and TRBJ2-7; unclear D gene. In germline, CDR1 is SGHRS, CDR2 YFSETQ. The length of the CDR3 is 15 residues. The V and J ends lost 0 bases and 5 bases respectively, with 15 bases between them. CDR3 nucleotide sequence: TGCGCCAGCAGCTTGGGAGCCCCAGAAGCTAACGAGCAGTACTTC. As protein: CASSLGAPEANEQYF.

Regarding this clonotype: At one end the junction does not follow the germline gene, possibly because of a read error. This chain links TRBV12-3 or TRBV12-4 with TRBJ2-1, with TRBD1 as a possible D gene (7 bases). This CDR3 comprises 18 residues. For the CDR3, the DNA is TGTGCCAGCAGTTTAGTTGTTGGCAGGGGGAGGTTTTACAATGAGCGGTTCTTC. Protein sequence: CASSLVVGRGRFYNERFF.

This clonotype was observed many times. The J gene is TRBJ2-3, the V gene TRBV7-2, with 9 bases matching TRBD1. V was clipped by 5 bases and J by 3 bases; unmatched bases: 9. This CDR3 has 16 amino acids. Germline V CDR1 and CDR2: SGHTA, FQGNSA. The CDR3 region is CASSPRLDRGTDTQYF. The CDR3 DNA reads TGTGCCAGCAGCCCACGCTTGGACAGGGGTACAGATACGCAGTATTTT.

DNA of the CDR3: TGCAGTGCGCCAAGCCAGGGGGCGGAACCCTACGTCGAGCAGTACTTC. Translating gives CSAPSQGAEPYVEQYF. V is TRBV20-1 and J is TRBJ2-7; 8 nucleotides match TRBD1. Germline assignment: CDR1 DFQATT and CDR2 SNEGSKA (reference sequence). The CDR3 consists of 16 residues. Trimming took 6 bases from V and 6 from J; bases not matched to a gene: 19.

The CDR3 DNA follows: TGTGCCAGCTCACCACCTTCCGCAGGGAACACCGGGGAGCTGTTTTTT. Translating it yields CASSPPSAGNTGELFF. The gene calls are TRBV18 and TRBJ2-2, with D uncertain. The CDR3 covers 16 residues. V gave up 0 bases and J gave up 1 base, with 9 bases separating them. Per germline, CDR1 KGHSH and CDR2 LQKENI.

The chain joins TRBV5-1 to TRBJ1-4; D is possibly TRBD1 (6 bases). V gave up 4 bases and J gave up 5 bases, with 12 bases separating them. This CDR3 has 14 amino acids. Germline V CDR1 and CDR2: SGHRS, YFSETQ. The CDR3 DNA is TGCGCCAGCAGCCATCGACAGGAAAATGAAAAACTGTTTTTT. This encodes CASSHRQENEKLFF.

This clonotype occurred many times. The rearrangement links TRBV5-1 to TRBJ2-5; D is unresolved. Germline CDR1 reads SGHRS; CDR2 reads YFSETQ. V was pared by 4 bases and J by 1 base, with 11 bases between. CDR3 length: 14 residues. The CDR3 DNA is TGCGCCAGCAGCCCAAATGTGGCCCAAGAGACCCAGTACTTC. The encoded protein is CASSPNVAQETQYF. Using reference TRBV5-1 and TRBJ2-5 for the parts outside the CDR3, the full variable domain is KAGVTQTPRYLIKTRGQQVTLSCSPISGHRSVSWYQQTPGQGLQFLFEYFSETQRNKGNFPGRFSGRQFSNSRSEMNVSTLELGDSALYLCASSPNVAQETQYFGPGTRLLVL.

In its sample, this clonotype was seen many times. This sequence joins TRBV7-9 and TRBJ2-7; a possible D gene is TRBD2 (5 bases). CDR1 is SEHNR and CDR2 is FQNEAQ in the germline V gene (reference sequence). The V gene lost 6 bases and the J gene lost 0 bases, with 9 bases spanning the gap. The CDR3 consists of 13 residues. As DNA, the CDR3 is TGTGCCAGCAGACTAGAGTCCTCCTACGAGCAGTACTTC. Translating it yields CASRLESSYEQYF.

The chain employs TRBV7-2 and TRBJ2-2, with D tentatively TRBD2 (5 bases). The CDR3 runs 15 residues. Germline V gene sequence: CDR1 SGHTA, CDR2 FQGNSA. Trimming shortened V by 1 base and J by 1 base, and 7 bases separated the two germline ends. In DNA, the CDR3 is TGTGCCAGCAGCTTAGACACTAGGAACACCGGGGAGCTGTTTTTT. It codes for CASSLDTRNTGELFF.

V and J are TRBV29-1 and TRBJ2-5, with 12 bases fitting TRBD2. CDR1 and CDR2 (germline): SQVTM, ANQGSEA. V trimming: 6 bases; J trimming: 5 bases; junction bases outside the gene matches: 7. CDR3 size: 14 residues. The CDR3 here is CSVALAGGGETQYF. Here the CDR3 DNA reads TGCAGCGTCGCGCTAGCGGGAGGGGGGGAGACCCAGTACTTC.

The sample holds many counts of this clonotype. J is TRBJ1-1 and V is TRBV5-1; TRBD1 agrees at 7 bases. This CDR3 spans 13 amino acids. Per germline, CDR1 SGHRS and CDR2 YFSETQ. V shed 4 bases and J 2 bases; nucleotides not matched to a gene: 2. The CDR3 coding sequence is TGCGCCAGCAGCCGACAGGGTAACACTGAAGCTTTCTTT. Its translation: CASSRQGNTEAFF.

The chain has TRBV10-3 and TRBJ2-3, with a possible D match to TRBD1 (6 bases). Deletions cut 9 bases from V and 0 bases from J, with 13 bases between. CDR1 and CDR2 (germline): ENHRY, SYGVKD. The CDR3 contains 14 residues. The CDR3 nucleotides are TGTGCCATGGCAGGGGCATTTAGCACAGATACGCAGTATTTT. Translation gives CAMAGAFSTDTQYF.

J is TRBJ2-1 and V is TRBV20-1; 7 positions match TRBD2. V gave up 1 base and J gave up 8 bases; unmatched junction bases: 20. This CDR3 contains 18 residues. Germline lookup yields CDR1 DFQATT and CDR2 SNEGSKA (reference sequence). The CDR3 coding sequence is TGCAGTGCTAGAGTCTTCGGCGGGAGTATAAGGCTTAGGGATGAGCAGTTCTTC. As protein: CSARVFGGSIRLRDEQFF.

The chain is built from TRBV7-9 and TRBJ1-1; no firm D call. This CDR3 contains 12 residues. V lost 4 bases and J 9 bases, leaving 12 bases between the germline ends. Per the germline V gene, CDR1 is SEHNR and CDR2 is FQNEAQ (reference sequence). The DNA of the CDR3 is TGTGCCAGCAGCTCGAGCGCCCCTAAAGCTTTCTTT. Residues: CASSSSAPKAFF.

This clonotype is classed as medium-sized (0.01 to 0.1%). This chain joins TRBV7-9 and TRBJ2-3; D gene uncertain. Trimming removed 2 bases at V and 4 bases at J, with 4 bases between. The CDR3 runs 12 residues. Germline CDR1 and CDR2: SEHNR and FQNEAQ (reference sequence). In nucleotides, the CDR3 is TGTGCCAGCAGCTTAAGAGCAGATACGCAGTATTTT. Translated: CASSLRADTQYF.

This clonotype has at least ten counts. As DNA, the CDR3 is TGTGCCAGCAGCCCCCGTCAGTGGACCGGGGAGCTGTTTTTT. It translates to CASSPRQWTGELFF. The chain recombines TRBV5-6 with TRBJ2-2; D unresolved. The length of the CDR3 is 14 residues. Germline CDR1 reads SGHDT; CDR2 reads YYEEEE. V lost 4 bases to trimming and J lost 5 bases, with 12 bases between them.

V usage is TRBV7-9 and J usage is TRBJ1-2, with 8 bases that match TRBD1. From germline, CDR1 is SEHNR and CDR2 FQNEAQ (reference sequence). CDR3 length: 15 amino acids. The V gene end was trimmed by 5 bases and the J gene end by 7 bases; junction bases not matched to a gene: 12. CDR3 sequence reads: CASSLEGQGAGGYTF. In DNA, the CDR3 is TGTGCCAGCAGCCTGGAGGGGCAGGGGGCAGGTGGCTACACCTTC.

Notes on this clonotype: Here the CDR3 omits its conserved ending phenylalanine or tryptophan, so a read error is the likely source. This rearrangement joins TRBV5-1 to TRBJ2-4, with D tentatively TRBD1 (5 bases). CDR1 and CDR2 from the germline V gene are SGHRS and YFSETQ. This CDR3 contains 16 residues. CDR3 amino acids: CASGLDTPRAGNIQYI. The DNA of the CDR3 is TGCGCCAGCGGCTTGGACACCCCCCGGGCAGGAAACATTCAGTACATC.

The rearrangement joins TRBV7-8 to TRBJ2-2; the match to TRBD2 covers 9 bases. Germline CDR1 and CDR2: SGHVS and FQNEAQ. The CDR3 has 16 residues. The trim removed 5 bases at V and 7 bases at J, leaving 11 bases unmatched. In DNA, the CDR3 is TGTGCCAGCAGCCCGACGGGTAGCGGGAGCCACGGGGAGCTGTTTTTT. It encodes CASSPTGSGSHGELFF.

The V gene is TRBV5-1, the J gene TRBJ2-5; the D gene is possibly TRBD1 (6 bases). Trimming removed 5 bases from V and 2 bases from J, with 10 bases in between. CDR1 is SGHRS and CDR2 is YFSETQ in the germline V gene. The CDR3 is made up of 13 amino acids. CDR3 sequence reads: CASSRTVQETQYF. For the CDR3, the DNA is TGCGCCAGCAGTAGGACAGTTCAAGAGACCCAGTACTTC.